This T cell receptor (beta chain) was recorded in a study of T and B cells in COVID-19 patients. Study details: About 90% of the roughly 20 active-infection patients had comorbidities associated with unfavorable COVID-19 outcome. The study, taken as a whole, reports: Sorted SARS-CoV-2-responsive or tetramer+ T cells and CD4+, regulatory and CD8+ subsets were not yet sequenced. Patients with COVID-19 reportedly showed strongly skewed T cell receptor beta variable and joining gene usage. There were thousands of TCR clusters exclusive to the recovered cohort, a few dozen with low generation probability.

Each TRB amplification used about 220-500 ng of genomic DNA from blood. As regards this clonotype: As yet, its antigen is unknown.

BIOMED2 TRB-A/B primer pools were used in multiplex TRB PCR. TCRdb passed the multiplex PCR reads through MiXCR, listing each CDR3 protein once. Of a few thousand distinct CDR3 sequences listed, approximately 26% were seen once; the top ten hold around 11%. The junction had 7 bases not matched to a gene; V was cut back by 3 bases and J by 7 bases. This CDR3 has 15 amino acids. The germline gives CDR1 MNHNS, CDR2 SASEGT. The TCR sequence derives from a human donor with active COVID-19. The specimen sequenced was blood. This chain connects TRBV6-1 to TRBJ1-2, with TRBD1 matching 11 bases. The chain's CDR3 is CASSDRTGGVGGYTF. The CDR3 DNA reads as TGTGCCAGCAGTGACCGGACAGGGGGCGTAGGTGGCTACACCTTC.